The rows below give T cell receptor beta chains drawn from one sample of a study of blood T cells in healthy people across ages. From the 5' RACE reads, TCRdb called clonotypes with MiXCR, one entry per CDR3 protein. The sample has approximately 800,000 distinct CDR3 sequences, around 25% seen once; the top ten hold under 4%. The data were also submitted as part of a second study, on T cells of mothers and their children.

Sequencing input: blood. These receptors were obtained from a boy aged 5-17 years in good health. Each CDR3 is given with its conserved first and last residue. Each record gives: V gene, clone size, D gene, CDR3 length, J gene, CDR3 protein. D genes are given only for firm matches. Only part of the rows carry a size: once, few, many, or a class if the clone is expanded.

>TRBV20-1|NA|NA|13|TRBJ2-3
CSAPVGGADTQYF
>TRBV7-8|NA|TRBD1|15|TRBJ2-5
CASSPEGQGEETQYF
>TRBV7-8|NA|NA|20|TRBJ2-3
CASSLARSSLDSKVTDTQYF
>TRBV28|few|TRBD2|18|TRBJ2-1
CASSLFRWETSGYNEQFF
>TRBV4-2|once|TRBD1|13|TRBJ1-1
CASSQEVRTGAFF
>TRBV28|NA|NA|14|TRBJ2-7
CASRGVLRGYEQYF
>TRBV28|NA|TRBD2|15|TRBJ2-4
CASSLVAGDKNIQYF
>TRBV6-6|NA|NA|13|TRBJ1-6
CASPIGGYSPLHF
>TRBV11-2|NA|NA|14|NA
CASSPGPPNNEQFF
>TRBV18|NA|NA|14|TRBJ2-5
CASSPTALIETQYF
>TRBV27|NA|TRBD1|16|TRBJ2-2
CASRGQGSIRTGELFF
>TRBV7-3|NA|NA|14|TRBJ2-7
CASSLSGGVDEQYF
>TRBV7-9|NA|NA|15|TRBJ2-5
CASYYVGGTQETQYF
>TRBV5-5|NA|TRBD1|15|TRBJ2-5
CASSSDRVGRETQHF
>TRBV10-2|NA|NA|14|TRBJ2-1
CASSIRESYNEQFF
>TRBV7-9|NA|NA|14|TRBJ2-7
CASSHGREAYEQYF
>TRBV4-3|few|NA|14|TRBJ1-4
CASSQDLGNEKLFF
>TRBV9|few|TRBD1|15|TRBJ2-1
CASSPSTGLLGEQFF
>TRBV20-1|NA|NA|15|TRBJ2-7
CSARELGLVTKEQYF
>TRBV4-3|many|TRBD1|15|TRBJ2-1
CASSQMKGAYNEQFF
>TRBV20-1|NA|NA|11|TRBJ2-1
CSAKSRDEQFF
>TRBV7-2|once|NA|17|TRBJ2-3
CASSLFWGGSPTDTQYF
>TRBV7-2|NA|NA|14|TRBJ2-2
CASSPDLYTGELFF
>TRBV6-5|NA|TRBD2|17|TRBJ2-7
CASSYSGSGGDHYEQYF
>TRBV7-2|few|NA|16|TRBJ2-3
CASSLVGWTRTDTQYF
>TRBV4-3|many|NA|16|TRBJ2-1
CASSQERERSYNEQFF
>TRBV7-9|few|NA|15|TRBJ2-1
CASSLASAYYNEQFF
>TRBV6-2/TRBV6-3|few|TRBD1|15|TRBJ1-4
CASNRFDRGNEKLFF
>TRBV6-8|few|NA|15|TRBJ1-4
CASSASDSNNEKLFF
>TRBV12-3/TRBV12-4|few|TRBD2|15|TRBJ2-7
CASSHSGSPNYEQYF
>TRBV29-1|few|NA|14|TRBJ2-5
CSVVLPGVDPPQYF
>TRBV4-1|NA|TRBD1|16|TRBJ2-5
CASSQDGTGGGETQYF
>TRBV2|few|NA|13|TRBJ2-3
CASRRDFTDTQYF
>TRBV4-3|few|TRBD2|15|TRBJ2-7
CASSQGTSVSDEQYF
>TRBV19|NA|TRBD1|15|TRBJ1-5
CASKRDSTLNQPQHF
>TRBV7-2|NA|NA|16|TRBJ1-5
CASSPSGGRRNQPQHF
>TRBV4-3|NA|TRBD1|15|NA
CASSQEGTATYEQYF
>TRBV2|few|TRBD2|17|TRBJ2-7
CASTSRPGRASSYEQYF
>TRBV15|few|NA|16|TRBJ2-7
CATSRDYWTASYEQYF
>TRBV6-5|NA|NA|15|TRBJ2-3
CASSYSGQATDTQYF
>TRBV28|many|TRBD2|15|TRBJ2-7
CASSSRLAGAYEQYF